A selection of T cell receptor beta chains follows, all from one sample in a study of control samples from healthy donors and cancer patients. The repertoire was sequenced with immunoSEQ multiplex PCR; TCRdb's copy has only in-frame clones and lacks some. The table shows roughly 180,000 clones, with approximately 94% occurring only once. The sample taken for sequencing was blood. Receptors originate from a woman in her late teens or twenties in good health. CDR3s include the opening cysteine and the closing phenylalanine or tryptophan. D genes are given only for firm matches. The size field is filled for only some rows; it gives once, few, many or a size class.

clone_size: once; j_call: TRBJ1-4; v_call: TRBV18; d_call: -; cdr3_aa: CASSPVTKEEKLFF; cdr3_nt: TGTGCCAGCTCACCGGTGACAAAGGAAGAAAAACTGTTTTTT
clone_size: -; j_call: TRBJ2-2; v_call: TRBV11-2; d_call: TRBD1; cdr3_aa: CASSLAARTGGIGELFF; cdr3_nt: TGTGCCAGCAGCCTAGCCGCCCGGACAGGGGGTATCGGGGAGCTGTTTTTT
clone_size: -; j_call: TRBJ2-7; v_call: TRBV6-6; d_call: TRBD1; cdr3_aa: CASSPPGQGYEQYF; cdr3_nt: TGTGCCAGCAGTCCTCCGGGACAGGGCTACGAGCAGTACTTC
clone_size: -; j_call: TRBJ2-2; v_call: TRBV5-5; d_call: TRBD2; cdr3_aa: CASSFGLAGRYGELFF; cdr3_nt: TGTGCCAGCAGCTTTGGACTAGCGGGGAGGTACGGGGAGCTGTTTTTT
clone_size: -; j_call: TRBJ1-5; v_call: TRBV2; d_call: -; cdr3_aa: CASSDRGSQPQHF; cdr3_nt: TGTGCCAGCAGTGACAGGGGTAGTCAGCCCCAGCATTTT
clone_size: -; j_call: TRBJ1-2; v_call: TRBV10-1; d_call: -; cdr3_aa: CASSVVRDSGYTF; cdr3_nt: TGCGCCAGCAGTGTGGTCAGGGATAGTGGCTACACCTTC
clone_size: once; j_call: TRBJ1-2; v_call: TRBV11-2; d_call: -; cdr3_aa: CASSLDRGLRGYTF; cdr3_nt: TGTGCCAGCAGCTTAGATCGAGGTCTTCGGGGCTACACCTTC
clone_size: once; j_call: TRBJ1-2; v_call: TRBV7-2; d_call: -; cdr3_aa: CASSLFGGYTF; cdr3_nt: TGTGCCAGCAGCTTATTCGGGGGCTACACCTTC
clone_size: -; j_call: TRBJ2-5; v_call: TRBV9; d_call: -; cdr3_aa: CASSVESGALERETQYF; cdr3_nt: TGTGCCAGCAGCGTAGAATCAGGGGCGCTGGAAAGAGAGACCCAGTACTTC
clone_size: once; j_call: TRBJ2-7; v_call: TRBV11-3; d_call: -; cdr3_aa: CASSSRLDGGEQYF; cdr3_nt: TGTGCCAGCAGCTCCCGTCTAGACGGAGGCGAGCAGTACTTC
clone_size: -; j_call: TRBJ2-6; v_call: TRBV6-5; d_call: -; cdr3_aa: CASRYSGANVLTF; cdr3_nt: TGTGCCAGCCGGTACTCTGGGGCCAACGTCCTGACTTTC
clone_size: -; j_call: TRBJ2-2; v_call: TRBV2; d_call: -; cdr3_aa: CAIPRTGKNTGELFF; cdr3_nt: TGTGCCATCCCTCGGACTGGAAAGAACACCGGGGAGCTGTTTTTT
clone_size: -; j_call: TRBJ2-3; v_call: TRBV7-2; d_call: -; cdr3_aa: CASSLVQPPDTQYF; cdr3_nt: TGTGCCAGCAGCTTAGTTCAACCCCCAGATACGCAGTATTTT
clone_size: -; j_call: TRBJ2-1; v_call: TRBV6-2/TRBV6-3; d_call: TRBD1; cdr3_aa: CASSQTGDEQFF; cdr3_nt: TGTGCCAGCAGCCAGACAGGGGATGAGCAGTTCTTC
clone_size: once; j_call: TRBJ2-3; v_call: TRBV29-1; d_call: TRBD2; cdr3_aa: CSVETSGSGTQYF; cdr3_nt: TGCAGCGTTGAAACTAGCGGGAGCGGTACGCAGTATTTT
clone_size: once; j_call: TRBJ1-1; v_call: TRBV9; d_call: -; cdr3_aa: CASSAGRGTEAFF; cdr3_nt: TGTGCCAGCAGTGCTGGCAGGGGCACTGAAGCTTTCTTT
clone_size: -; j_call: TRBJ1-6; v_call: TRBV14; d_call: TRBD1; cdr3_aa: CASSWTGESPLHF; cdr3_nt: TGTGCCAGCAGTTGGACAGGGGAATCACCCCTCCACTTT
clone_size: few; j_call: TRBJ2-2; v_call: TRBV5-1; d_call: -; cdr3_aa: CASSPEWRSEGELFF; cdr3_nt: TGCGCCAGCAGCCCGGAGTGGCGGTCCGAGGGGGAGCTGTTTTTT
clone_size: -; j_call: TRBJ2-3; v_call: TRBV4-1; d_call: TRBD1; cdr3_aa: CASSPSDRASTDTQYF; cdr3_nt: TGCGCCAGCAGCCCTTCGGACAGGGCTAGCACAGATACGCAGTATTTT
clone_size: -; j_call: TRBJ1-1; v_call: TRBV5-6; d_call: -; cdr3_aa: CASSYYNTEAFF; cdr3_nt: TGTGCCAGCAGCTACTATAACACTGAAGCTTTCTTT
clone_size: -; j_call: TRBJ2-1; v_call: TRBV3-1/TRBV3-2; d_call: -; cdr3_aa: CASSRVDNEQFF; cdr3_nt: TGTGCCAGCAGCCGAGTTGACAATGAGCAGTTCTTC
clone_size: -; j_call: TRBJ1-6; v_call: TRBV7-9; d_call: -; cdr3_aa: CASSLPLTTGSLHF; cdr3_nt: TGTGCCAGCAGCTTACCCTTGACGACAGGTTCCCTCCACTTT
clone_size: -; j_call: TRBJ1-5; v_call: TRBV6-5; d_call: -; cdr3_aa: CASSYSGGHQPQHF; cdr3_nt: TGTGCCAGCAGTTACTCGGGGGGCCACCAGCCCCAGCATTTT
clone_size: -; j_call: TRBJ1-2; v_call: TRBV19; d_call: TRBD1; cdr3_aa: CASISRQGANYGYTF; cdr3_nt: TGTGCCAGTATCTCACGACAGGGGGCGAACTATGGCTACACCTTC
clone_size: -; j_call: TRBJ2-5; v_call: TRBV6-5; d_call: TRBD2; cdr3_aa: CASSYERGGRETQYF; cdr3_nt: TGTGCCAGCAGTTACGAGCGGGGGGGTCGGGAGACCCAGTACTTC
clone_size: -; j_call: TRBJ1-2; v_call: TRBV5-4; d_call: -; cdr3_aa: CASSLDLRGGLGYTF; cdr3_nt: TGTGCCAGCAGCTTGGACTTAAGGGGGGGGCTTGGCTACACCTTC
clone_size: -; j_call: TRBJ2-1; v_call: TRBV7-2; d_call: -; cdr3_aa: CASSLVGGAFGEQFF; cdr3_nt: TGTGCCAGCAGCTTAGTTGGGGGGGCCTTCGGTGAGCAGTTCTTC
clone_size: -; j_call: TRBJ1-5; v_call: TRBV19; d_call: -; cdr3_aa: CASTPGTLANQPQHF; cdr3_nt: TGTGCCAGTACCCCGGGGACCTTAGCCAATCAGCCCCAGCATTTT
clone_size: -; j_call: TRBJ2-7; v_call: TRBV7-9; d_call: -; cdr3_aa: CASSYIPQVYEQYF; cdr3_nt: TGTGCCAGCAGCTATATCCCACAGGTATACGAGCAGTACTTC
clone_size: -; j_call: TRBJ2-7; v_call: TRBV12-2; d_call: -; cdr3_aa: CASRLARSIFSYEQYF; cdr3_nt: TGTGCAAGTCGCTTAGCGAGGTCCATCTTCTCCTACGAGCAGTACTTC
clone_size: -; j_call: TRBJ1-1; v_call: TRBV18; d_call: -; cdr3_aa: CASSLTAAVNTEAFF; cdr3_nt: TGTGCCAGCTCACTTACGGCGGCGGTGAACACTGAAGCTTTCTTT
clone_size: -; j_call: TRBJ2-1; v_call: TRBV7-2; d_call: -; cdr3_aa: CASSLEMAGPNEQFF; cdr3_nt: TGTGCCAGCAGCTTAGAGATGGCGGGGCCCAATGAGCAGTTCTTC
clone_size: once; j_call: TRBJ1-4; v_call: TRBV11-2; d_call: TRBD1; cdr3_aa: CATRTGGLKEKLFF; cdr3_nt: TGTGCCACCCGGACAGGGGGATTGAAGGAAAAACTGTTTTTT
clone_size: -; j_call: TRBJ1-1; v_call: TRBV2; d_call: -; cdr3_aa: CASSDRATSEAFF; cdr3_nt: TGTGCCAGCAGTGACAGGGCGACGTCTGAAGCTTTCTTT
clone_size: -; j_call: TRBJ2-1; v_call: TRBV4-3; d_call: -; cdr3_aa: CASSQGGTPYNEQFF; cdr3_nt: TGCGCCAGCAGCCAAGGAGGAACCCCCTACAATGAGCAGTTCTTC
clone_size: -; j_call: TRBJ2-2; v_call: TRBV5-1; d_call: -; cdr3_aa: CASSLSRDRNTGELFF; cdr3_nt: TGCGCCAGCAGCTTGTCCAGGGACCGGAACACCGGGGAGCTGTTTTTT
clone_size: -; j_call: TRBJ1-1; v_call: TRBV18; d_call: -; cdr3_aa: CASSPRPENTEAFF; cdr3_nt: TGTGCCAGCTCACCAAGGCCCGAGAACACTGAAGCTTTCTTT
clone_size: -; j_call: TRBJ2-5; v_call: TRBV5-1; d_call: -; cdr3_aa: CASSLGKQETQYF; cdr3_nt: TGCGCCAGCAGCCTCGGGAAGCAAGAGACCCAGTACTTC
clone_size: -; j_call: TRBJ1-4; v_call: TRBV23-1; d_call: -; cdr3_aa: CASTPPGPENEKLFF; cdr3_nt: TGCGCCAGCACTCCTCCGGGACCCGAGAATGAAAAACTGTTTTTT
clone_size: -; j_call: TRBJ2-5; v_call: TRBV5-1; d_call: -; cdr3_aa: CASSQTGLQETQYF; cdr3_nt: TGCGCCAGCAGCCAAACAGGTCTCCAAGAGACCCAGTACTTC
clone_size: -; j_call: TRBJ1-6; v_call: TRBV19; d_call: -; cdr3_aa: CASSTGYYNSPLHF; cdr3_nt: TGTGCCAGTAGTACAGGGTACTATAATTCACCCCTCCACTTT
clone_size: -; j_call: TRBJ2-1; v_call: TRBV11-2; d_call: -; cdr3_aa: CASSYDRNEQFF; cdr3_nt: TGTGCCAGCAGCTACGACAGGAATGAGCAGTTCTTC
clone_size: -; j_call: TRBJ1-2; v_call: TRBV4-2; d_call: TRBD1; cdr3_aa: CASSQELVTGQVNYGYTF; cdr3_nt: TGTGCCAGCAGCCAAGAATTGGTAACTGGACAGGTTAACTATGGCTACACCTTC
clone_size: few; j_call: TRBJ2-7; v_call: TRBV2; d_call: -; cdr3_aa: CASKTEVHVGDF; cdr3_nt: TGTGCCAGCAAAACGGAGGTCCACGTTGGGGACTTC
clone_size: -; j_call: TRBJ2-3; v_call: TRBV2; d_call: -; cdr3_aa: CASSPAGIRTDTQYF; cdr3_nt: TGTGCCAGCAGTCCCGCCGGGATCCGCACAGATACGCAGTATTTT